Here is one TCR beta chain with its context. Which antigen it targets is not known. Nothing much larger sits one base from this clone, and base qualities are not available. One collaborating source in Seattle enrolled patients while the patients were actively infected and followed the patients over time throughout the course of disease. Collaborating institutions collected whole blood in K2EDTA tubes following their own protocols. For TCRbeta analysis, collaborators shipped samples as frozen whole blood, isolated PBMCs, or DNA extracted from either of those sample types. The data stem from a study of blood T cell repertoires in COVID-19 (dated by TCRdb to between 2020 and 2021). Notes on the research overall: Collaborator samples came from the United States, Italy and Spain and covered acute and convalescent phases of COVID-19. The material from the prospective study consisted of cDNA or gDNA derived from T cells, B-cell-depleted T cells, or PBMCs. The dataset comprised deeply sampled blood TCRbeta repertoires from subjects exposed to, actively infected with, or recovered from COVID-19. The repertoires were released in a freely available public database intended as a resource for research on the immune response to SARS-CoV-2. The samples were drawn from two sources: the first 160 participants of the ongoing ImmuneRACE study, and 950 to 1,500 subjects contributed by 6 global collaborators. The sample metadata nearly always contained a de-identified subject ID, COVID-19 status, age in years and sex. Where available, HLA class I and class II types were obtained from metadata supplied by the sample provider rather than from assay-based typing. Findings and caveats that apply to the study as a whole: The quantity of clinical and demographic metadata differed by source and by participant and was supplied without curation.

Spanning cysteine to phenylalanine, the CDR3 consists of 14 amino acids. The only DNA kept is the CDR3, 42 bases in frame from the first base. V is pruned by 7 bases and J by 2 bases, leaving 2 bases of the junction without a gene match. CDR1 MNHNY and CDR2 SVGAGI are derived from the germline V gene (reference sequence). TCRbeta CDR3 regions were amplified from genomic DNA by means of the immunoSEQ Assay, a bias-controlled multiplex PCR. Concerning the study's data processing: The number of nucleated cells in each sample was estimated by amplification of reference gene primers within the assay. To quantify the absolute abundance of each unique TCRbeta CDR3 rearrangement, sequence reads were collapsed and filtered. For each sample, productive Simpson clonality was calculated as the square root of Simpson's diversity index across productive rearrangements. What TCRdb holds here is the immuneACCESS table cut down to in-frame rearrangements. Part of the clones is not present; checked against another copy, under half of the missing clones reflect an unresolved V gene, and the others are unexplained. V and J calls plus clone size are reproduced from that table; the DNA served to infer D and trimming. In this sample the table shows a few hundred thousand clones, less than 90% of which occur a single time. The ten top clones hold around 14% of the sample.

The rearrangement combines TRBV6-6 with TRBJ1-5; 10 nucleotides in the junction match TRBD1. This clonotype was obtained from a woman between 65 and 79 years old with COVID-19, enrolled during active disease. Sequencing was performed on peripheral blood. The nucleotide sequence is TGTGCCAGCACCGGACAGGGGGGCAATCAGCCCCAGCATTTT. This gives the protein CASTGQGGNQPQHF.